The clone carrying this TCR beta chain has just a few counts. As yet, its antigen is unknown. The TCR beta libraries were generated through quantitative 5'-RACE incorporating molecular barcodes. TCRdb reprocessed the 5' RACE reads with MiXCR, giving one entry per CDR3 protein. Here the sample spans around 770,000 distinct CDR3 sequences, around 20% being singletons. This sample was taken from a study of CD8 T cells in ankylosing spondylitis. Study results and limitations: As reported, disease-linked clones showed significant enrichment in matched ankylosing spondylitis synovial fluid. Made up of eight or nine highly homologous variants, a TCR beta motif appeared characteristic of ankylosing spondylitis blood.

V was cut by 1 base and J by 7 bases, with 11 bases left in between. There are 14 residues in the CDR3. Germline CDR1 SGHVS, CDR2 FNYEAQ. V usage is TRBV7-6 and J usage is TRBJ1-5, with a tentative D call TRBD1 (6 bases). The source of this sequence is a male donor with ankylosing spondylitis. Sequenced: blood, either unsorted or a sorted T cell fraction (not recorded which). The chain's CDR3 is CASSLGGARQPQHF. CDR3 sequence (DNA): TGTGCCAGCAGCTTAGGGGGGGCTCGGCAGCCCCAGCATTTT.